Each of the 31 T cell receptor beta chains below was sequenced from the same sample in a study of shared clonotypes between healthy human individuals. Using immunoSEQ multiplex PCR, the repertoire was profiled, and TCRdb retains in-frame clones only, with some absent. Of 550,000 to 850,000 clones listed, roughly 70% are singletons. Sequenced sample: memory CD4+ T cells sorted from blood. Documented subset: CD45RA-negative fraction. All receptors come from a woman aged 30 to 39 in good health.

This clone came up a few times. The chain joins TRBV7-9 to TRBJ1-4; 9 bases agree with TRBD1. After removal of 2 bases from V and 8 bases from J, the junction contained 9 bases not matched to a gene. CDR1 and CDR2 (germline): SEHNR, FQNEAQ (reference sequence). This CDR3 is built from 16 residues. The CDR3 protein is CASSLRTGGFSEKLFF. The CDR3 coding sequence is TGTGCCAGCAGCTTAAGAACAGGGGGCTTTAGCGAAAAACTGTTTTTT.

This sequence joins TRBV7-7 and TRBJ2-7; 9 positions agree with TRBD1. Germline CDR1 is SSHAT and CDR2 is FNYEAQ (reference sequence). Unmatched junction bases numbered 5, after V lost 5 bases and J lost 3 bases. The CDR3 consists of 14 residues. Here the CDR3 DNA reads TGTGCCAGCAGCCGCGGACAGGGGAACTACGAGCAGTACTTC. Its protein is CASSRGQGNYEQYF.

This rearrangement joins TRBV2 to TRBJ2-5; 13 positions agree with TRBD2. This CDR3 is 15 amino acids long. Trimming removed 7 bases from V and 2 bases from J; junction bases left unmatched: 4. Germline CDR1 SNHLY, CDR2 FYNNEI. CDR3 bases: TGTGCCAGCACGGGGACTAGCGGGAATCAAGAGACCCAGTACTTC. Its translation is CASTGTSGNQETQYF.

This clone showed up just once. This CDR3 is also generated by other DNA sequences in the sample. The chain links TRBV5-1 to TRBJ2-2; 7 bases agree with TRBD1. This CDR3 has 14 amino acids. With V trimmed by 0 bases and J by 5 bases, 1 base remained unmatched. Germline CDR1 reads SGHRS; CDR2 reads YFSETQ. The CDR3 DNA reads as TGCGCCAGCAGCTTGGGGGGACAGACCGGGGAGCTGTTTTTT. Amino acid sequence: CASSLGGQTGELFF.

This clone was recorded at least ten times. The chain joins TRBV5-4 to TRBJ2-3, with 10 bases lining up with TRBD2. CDR1 and CDR2 (germline): SGHNT, YYREEE (reference sequence). This CDR3 is 15 amino acids long. The ends lost 5 bases at V and 2 bases at J; junction bases unmatched: 5. The CDR3 protein is CASRRTSGPTDTQYF. CDR3 DNA sequence: TGTGCCAGCAGACGGACTAGCGGTCCCACAGATACGCAGTATTTT.

The rearrangement joins TRBV28 to TRBJ1-1; tentative D call: TRBD1 (6 bases). This CDR3 is 14 amino acids long. The V and J ends lost 7 bases and 4 bases respectively, with 16 bases between them. Germline values: CDR1 MDHEN, CDR2 SYDVKM. The CDR3 sequence: CASTQAGGLTEAFF. DNA for the CDR3: TGTGCCAGCACCCAGGCTGGGGGGCTCACTGAAGCTTTCTTT.

V and J are TRBV5-1 and TRBJ1-1; unclear D gene. There are 15 residues in the CDR3. Between the trimmed V and J ends, which lost 0 bases and 5 bases, there was a span of 14 bases. Germline V gives CDR1 SGHRS, CDR2 YFSETQ. The CDR3 DNA follows: TGCGCCAGCAGCTTGGTCGGGGTGGGGAGGACTGAAGCTTTCTTT. Translated: CASSLVGVGRTEAFF.

The table lists this clone with a few counts. This chain uses TRBV12-5 with TRBJ1-3, with D possibly matching TRBD1 (5 bases). This CDR3 has 15 residues. Deletions cut 1 base from V and 6 bases from J, with 13 bases between. CDR1 and CDR2 from the germline V gene are LGHNT and FRNRAP. CDR3 loop: CASGLARDGENTIYF. CDR3 nucleotides: TGTGCTAGTGGTTTGGCCCGGGACGGCGAAAACACCATATATTTT.

The V gene is TRBV5-4, the J gene TRBJ2-1, with 9 bases lining up with TRBD1. J gave up 8 bases and V 3 bases, and 6 bases lay outside the gene matches. This CDR3 has 14 residues. The V gene's germline CDR1 is SGHNT and CDR2 YYREEE (reference sequence). The CDR3 here is CASSSIQGAHEQFF. As DNA, the CDR3 is TGTGCCAGCAGCTCGATACAGGGGGCCCATGAGCAGTTCTTC.

V usage is TRBV28 and J usage is TRBJ2-1; D may match TRBD1 or TRBD2 (5 bases each). CDR1 MDHEN and CDR2 SYDVKM come from the germline V gene. V gave up 1 base and J gave up 3 bases, with 13 bases separating them. The CDR3 sequence is 16 residues long. CDR3 amino acids: CASSLFRGGVYNEQFF. The CDR3 DNA reads TGTGCCAGCAGTTTATTTCGGGGCGGAGTCTACAATGAGCAGTTCTTC.

This clone was recorded once. The chain is built from TRBV7-8 and TRBJ2-3; 7 bases map to TRBD2. The trim removed 7 bases at V and 5 bases at J, leaving 18 bases unmatched. CDR3 length: 17 amino acids. CDR1 and CDR2 (germline): SGHVS, FQNEAQ. The CDR3 DNA sequence: TGTGCCAGCACCAAACAAATTAGCGGGTGGTCGCAAGATACGCAGTATTTT. It specifies CASTKQISGWSQDTQYF.

The chain has TRBV11-2 and TRBJ2-3; 7 bases line up with TRBD2. This CDR3 comprises 14 residues. Trimming removed 2 bases from V and 3 bases from J; junction bases left unmatched: 2. Germline-derived CDR1 and CDR2 are SGHAT and FQNNGV. For the CDR3, the DNA is TGTGCCAGCAGCTTACAGGGAGGGACAGATACGCAGTATTTT. Residues: CASSLQGGTDTQYF.

The rearrangement links TRBV7-9 to TRBJ2-4, with a tentative D call TRBD2 (6 bases). Germline CDR1 reads SEHNR; CDR2 reads FQNEAQ (reference sequence). V was trimmed by 0 bases and J by 5 bases, leaving 20 bases between them. This CDR3 spans 18 amino acids. The CDR3 DNA sequence: TGTGCCAGCAGCTTAGCGCGGGGTAGCGACTCGTCTCAAAACATTCAGTACTTC. Translated, it gives CASSLARGSDSSQNIQYF.

The genes are TRBV28 and TRBJ1-5, with unresolved D. The germline CDR1 and CDR2 sequences are MDHEN and SYDVKM. The V end lost 6 bases, the J end lost 2 bases, and 11 bases lay between the germline ends. The CDR3 covers 14 residues. Here the CDR3 DNA reads TGTGCCAGCAGGGTCGGGGTAGGCAATCAGCCCCAGCATTTT. Translating it yields CASRVGVGNQPQHF.

Regarding this clone: Other DNA sequences of this sample code for an identical CDR3. For the CDR3, the DNA is TGTGCCAGCAGTGCTCGGGGTGGGGCCACTGAAGCTTTCTTT. Translating gives CASSARGGATEAFF. The chain couples TRBV6-1 to TRBJ1-1; D may be TRBD1 (5 bases). This CDR3 has 14 amino acids. The germline V gene has CDR1 MNHNS and CDR2 SASEGT. V gave up 4 bases and J gave up 4 bases, with 13 bases separating them.

The chain combines TRBV6-1 with TRBJ2-3, with TRBD2 identical over 7 bases. J was trimmed by 6 bases and V by 1 base; bases with no gene match: 7. The germline gives CDR1 MNHNS, CDR2 SASEGT. The CDR3 length is 15 residues. CDR3: CASSEGWEGRDTQYF. In DNA, the CDR3 is TGTGCCAGCAGTGAAGGGTGGGAGGGCCGGGATACGCAGTATTTT.

This clone was detected a few times. The gene calls are TRBV5-1 and TRBJ2-7; D gene ambiguous. This CDR3 contains 11 residues. Between the trimmed V and J ends, which lost 1 base and 11 bases, there was a span of 10 bases. Germline V lookup: CDR1 SGHRS, CDR2 YFSETQ. In DNA form, the CDR3 reads TGCGCCAGCAGCTTGAAGGAACAGAAGTACTTC. This encodes CASSLKEQKYF.

The chain couples TRBV10-1 to TRBJ1-1, with 7 positions matching TRBD1. Trimming at V came to 2 bases and at J to 7 bases, leaving 7 bases not matched to a gene. The CDR3 is made up of 14 amino acids. CDR1 is WNHNN and CDR2 is SYGVQD in the germline V gene (reference sequence). The DNA for the CDR3 is TGCGCCAGCAGTGAGCAAACAGGGGAGGGTGAAGCTTTCTTT. This translates into CASSEQTGEGEAFF.

This clone has a single count. The V gene is TRBV6-1, the J gene TRBJ2-3; 8 nucleotides align to TRBD2. V dropped 1 base and J dropped 2; count of bases not matched to a gene: 5. CDR1 is MNHNS and CDR2 is SASEGT in the germline V gene. There are 16 residues in the CDR3. The CDR3 coding sequence is TGTGCCAGCAGTGAAGGGATAGCGGGACTCACAGATACGCAGTATTTT. Its protein is CASSEGIAGLTDTQYF.

V gene TRBV28 combines with J gene TRBJ2-7; TRBD1 is a possible D gene (5 bases). From germline, CDR1 is MDHEN and CDR2 SYDVKM. Trimming stripped 1 base from V and 5 bases from J, with 15 bases between. This CDR3 has 15 residues. The CDR3 spells CASSLSGPLGDEQYF. Here the CDR3 DNA reads TGTGCCAGCAGTTTATCAGGACCCTTAGGGGACGAGCAGTACTTC.

V is TRBV30 and J is TRBJ1-2, with TRBD1 matching 7 bases. The trim removed 2 bases at V and 1 base at J, leaving 4 bases unmatched. The length of the CDR3 is 14 residues. The germline gives CDR1 GTSNPN, CDR2 SVGIG (reference sequence). In DNA form, the CDR3 reads TGTGCCTGGAGTACAGGGGCTAGTAACTATGGCTACACCTTC. This gives the protein CAWSTGASNYGYTF.

This clone was detected once. The rearrangement uses TRBV5-1 and TRBJ2-1, with 9 bases aligning to TRBD1. Trimming took 7 bases from V and 2 from J; bases not matched to a gene: 4. The CDR3 is made up of 14 amino acids. The germline CDR1 and CDR2 sequences are SGHRS and YFSETQ. The CDR3 bases are TGCGCCAGCTGGACAGGGGAGACCTACAATGAGCAGTTCTTC. Translating gives CASWTGETYNEQFF.

The rearrangement uses TRBV7-9 and TRBJ1-1; D is ambiguous. The CDR3 has 12 amino acids. From germline, CDR1 is SEHNR and CDR2 FQNEAQ (reference sequence). V was cut by 3 bases and J by 1 base, with 3 bases left in between. CDR3 bases: TGTGCCAGCAGCTTGCAGAACACTGAAGCTTTCTTT. It codes for CASSLQNTEAFF.

The chain carries TRBV4-1 and TRBJ2-1, with 7 bases aligning to TRBD2. Germline V gene lookup returns CDR1 MGHRA and CDR2 YSYEKL. The CDR3 is 17 residues long. J was trimmed by 9 bases and V by 4 bases; bases with no gene match: 18. This CDR3 reads CASSPPAGGRTWSEQFF. CDR3 DNA sequence: TGCGCCAGCAGCCCCCCCGCGGGCGGGAGAACTTGGAGTGAGCAGTTCTTC.

The chain couples TRBV7-2 to TRBJ2-7; D is unclear. Trimming pared 4 bases from V and 1 base from J, leaving 14 bases between. CDR3 length equals 15 residues. Germline values: CDR1 SGHTA, CDR2 FQGNSA. The CDR3, as DNA: TGTGCCAGCAGCTCCAACGCCCTTGGGTCCTACGAGCAGTACTTC. Its protein product is CASSSNALGSYEQYF.

This sequence joins TRBV5-5 and TRBJ1-5; D unclear. V lost 4 bases and J lost 3, with 8 bases in between. This CDR3 contains 13 residues. Germline V gene data show CDR1 as SGHKS and CDR2 as YYEKEE (reference sequence). The CDR3 bases are TGTGCCAGCAGCCAAAGGGACAATCAGCCCCAGCATTTT. Encoded protein: CASSQRDNQPQHF.

The chain employs TRBV6-1 and TRBJ2-2; a weak D match, TRBD1 (5 bases). Germline-derived CDR1 and CDR2 are MNHNS and SASEGT. The CDR3 runs to 15 residues. V lost 3 bases, J lost 5 bases, and 13 bases lay in between. CDR3 sequence reads: CASSEPQGRTGELFF. CDR3 in DNA: TGTGCCAGCAGTGAGCCCCAGGGAAGGACCGGGGAGCTGTTTTTT.

The J gene is TRBJ2-2, the V gene TRBV4-1; unclear D gene. Trimming left V 0 bases short and J 4 bases short, with 12 bases between. Germline lookup yields CDR1 MGHRA and CDR2 YSYEKL. The CDR3 extends over 16 amino acids. The CDR3 loop is CASSQDPGVTTGELFF. The CDR3 DNA reads TGCGCCAGCAGCCAAGATCCAGGAGTAACCACCGGGGAGCTGTTTTTT.

The chain carries TRBV23-1 and TRBJ2-3, with D possibly matching TRBD2 (5 bases). TRBV23-1 is an ORF; its function is uncertain. The CDR3 loop spans 15 amino acids. With 4 bases removed from V and 0 bases from J, the gap between germline ends came to 11 bases. Here the CDR3 DNA reads TGCGCCAGCAGTCCCAAGGAGGCCAGCACAGATACGCAGTATTTT. It yields the protein CASSPKEASTDTQYF.

This clone came up once. V and J are TRBV2 and TRBJ1-1; a possible D gene is TRBD1 (6 bases). Germline V gives CDR1 SNHLY, CDR2 FYNNEI. The CDR3 has 14 amino acids. Trimming took off 2 bases at V and 3 bases at J, with 10 bases between the two ends. DNA of the CDR3: TGTGCCAGCAGTGAACAGGGGAGGGACACTGAAGCTTTCTTT. Translated, it gives CASSEQGRDTEAFF.

The count of this clone is one. V and J are TRBV14 and TRBJ2-7; 11 nucleotides line up with TRBD2. Germline V lookup: CDR1 SGHDN, CDR2 FVKESK. The CDR3 loop spans 17 amino acids. Trimming at V came to 4 bases and at J to 3 bases, leaving 11 bases not matched to a gene. The CDR3 DNA follows: TGTGCCAGCAGCCCCCCCCGGCTAGCGGGAGGCAACTACGAGCAGTACTTC. Encoded protein: CASSPPRLAGGNYEQYF.